These 19 T cell receptor beta chains were sequenced from one sample in a study of T cells after posttransplantation cyclophosphamide. Here immunoSEQ multiplex PCR was the method, and the copy in TCRdb shows in-frame clones only, minus some. The repertoire holds hundreds of clones, with roughly four fifths as singletons. The sample taken for sequencing was memory CD8+ T cells sorted from blood. Receptor source: a man aged 40-49 years in good health, CMV-negative, and a related stem cell transplant donor.

As concerns this clone: The junction departs from germline at one end; a sequencing error may be responsible. This chain joins TRBV6-1 and TRBJ2-1, with TRBD2 as a possible D gene (6 bases). The CDR3 contains 15 residues. CDR1 MNHNS and CDR2 SASEGT come from the germline V gene. CDR3 coding DNA: TGTGCCAGCAGCGAAGGGGAGGAGGGCGCGGATGAGCAGTTCTTC. This encodes CASSEGEEGADEQFF.

The CDR3 DNA sequence: TGTGCCAGCAGTGAAGCGTTGTCAGGGGGTGAAAAACTGTTTTTT. It translates to CASSEALSGGEKLFF. The chain is built from TRBV6-1 and TRBJ1-4; 7 bases line up with TRBD1. The CDR3 is made up of 15 amino acids. With V trimmed by 0 bases and J by 7 bases, 5 bases remained unmatched. Germline CDR1 MNHNS, CDR2 SASEGT.

On this clone itself: Within the sample, other DNA sequences also encode this same CDR3. The CDR3 loop is CASSEGEEGYEQYF. As DNA, the CDR3 is TGTGCCAGCAGTGAGGGTGAGGAGGGGTACGAGCAGTACTTC. This chain links TRBV6-1 with TRBJ2-7, with TRBD2 as a possible D gene (6 bases). CDR1 MNHNS and CDR2 SASEGT come from the germline V gene. The CDR3 has 14 residues. Trimming stripped 3 bases from V and 4 bases from J, with 13 bases between.

The chain carries TRBV5-5 and TRBJ1-2, with TRBD1 identical over 9 bases. The V gene end was trimmed by 4 bases and the J gene end by 3 bases; junction bases not matched to a gene: 7. The CDR3 covers 15 residues. CDR1 is SGHKS and CDR2 is YYEKEE in the germline V gene (reference sequence). CDR3 bases: TGTGCCAGCAGCGCGAGGACAGGGGATGACTATGGCTACACCTTC. It encodes CASSARTGDDYGYTF.

The CDR3 is CASSADSGSAETQYF. Here the CDR3 DNA reads TGTGCCAGCAGCGCGGATAGCGGGAGCGCCGAGACCCAGTACTTC. The rearrangement uses TRBV9 and TRBJ2-5, with 9 positions matching TRBD2. The germline V gene encodes CDR1 SGDLS and CDR2 YYNGEE. After removal of 3 bases from V and 5 bases from J, the junction contained 8 bases not matched to a gene. The CDR3 loop spans 15 amino acids.

The gene calls are TRBV11-2 and TRBJ2-1; 10 bases are shared with TRBD2. The V gene end was trimmed by 7 bases and the J gene end by 4 bases; junction bases not matched to a gene: 7. The germline V gene encodes CDR1 SGHAT and CDR2 FQNNGV. The CDR3 loop spans 15 amino acids. CDR3 DNA: TGTGCCAGCACCTCGGAGCGGGAGGGGTACAATGAGCAGTTCTTC. Protein sequence: CASTSEREGYNEQFF.

The chain joins TRBV2 to TRBJ2-1; D unresolved. V lost 2 bases, J lost 4 bases, and 6 bases lay in between. The CDR3 loop spans 13 amino acids. Germline V lookup: CDR1 SNHLY, CDR2 FYNNEI. CDR3 DNA: TGTGCCAGCAGTGAATTCGTTTACAATGAGCAGTTCTTC. Amino acids: CASSEFVYNEQFF.

This clone was counted between two and nine times. The rearrangement joins TRBV9 to TRBJ2-1, with 8 positions matching TRBD2. The V gene end was trimmed by 4 bases and the J gene end by 6 bases; junction bases not matched to a gene: 9. The V gene's germline CDR1 is SGDLS and CDR2 YYNGEE. The CDR3 totals 15 residues. In nucleotides, the CDR3 is TGTGCCAGCAGCCCCGGGGGGGGGCAAGGCAATGAGCAGTTCTTC. Protein sequence: CASSPGGGQGNEQFF.

The chain's CDR3 is CASSAPGTSGTTGELFF. The CDR3 DNA reads TGTGCCAGCAGTGCTCCCGGGACTAGCGGGACCACCGGGGAGCTGTTTTTT. J is TRBJ2-2 and V is TRBV6-4; 13 bases are a match to TRBD2. V dropped 4 bases and J dropped 4; count of bases not matched to a gene: 6. Germline V gives CDR1 MRHNA, CDR2 SNTAGT. This CDR3 is 17 amino acids long.

J is TRBJ2-7 and V is TRBV28; 7 nucleotides match TRBD2. The V gene end was trimmed by 7 bases and the J gene end by 2 bases; junction bases not matched to a gene: 5. Germline V CDR1 and CDR2: MDHEN, SYDVKM. This CDR3 has 13 amino acids. CDR3 DNA: TGTGCCAGCAAAACTAGCGCAACCTACGAGCAGTACTTC. Translating gives CASKTSATYEQYF.

CDR3 protein: CASSPLQGDSRDGELFF. The CDR3 coding sequence is TGCGCCAGCTCCCCCCTCCAGGGGGACTCGAGGGACGGGGAGCTGTTTTTT. The chain is built from TRBV5-1 and TRBJ2-2; possibly TRBD1 for D (7 bases). The CDR3 spans 17 residues. Germline-derived CDR1 and CDR2 are SGHRS and YFSETQ. Trimming took off 7 bases at V and 7 bases at J, with 26 bases between the two ends.

As to this clone: At one end the junction does not follow the germline gene, possibly because of a read error. The J gene is TRBJ1-1, the V gene TRBV6-1, with D possibly matching TRBD1 (6 bases). This CDR3 region has 18 residues. Germline CDR1 is MNHNS and CDR2 is SASEGT. The CDR3 region has the DNA TGTGCCAGCTGTGAGGCGCACGGGTGGACTGGGGGCCGCACTGAAGCTTTCTTT. Translating gives CASCEAHGWTGGRTEAFF.

This sequence joins TRBV30 and TRBJ1-1; no clear D gene. The V end was cut by 2 bases, the J end by 0 bases, with 7 bases between. There are 13 residues in the CDR3. The V gene's germline CDR1 is GTSNPN and CDR2 SVGIG (reference sequence). The chain's CDR3 is CAWSHSLNTEAFF. The CDR3 DNA sequence: TGTGCCTGGAGTCATAGCTTGAACACTGAAGCTTTCTTT.

The table lists this clone with a few counts. CDR3 protein: CASSGTRDYTDTQYF. CDR3 nucleotide sequence: TGTGCCAGCTCAGGGACTAGGGACTACACAGATACGCAGTATTTT. The rearrangement uses TRBV6-5 and TRBJ2-3; 8 bases align to TRBD2. This CDR3 comprises 15 residues. Germline CDR1 MNHEY, CDR2 SVGAGI. V dropped 8 bases and J dropped 2; count of bases not matched to a gene: 9.

The J gene is TRBJ2-1, the V gene TRBV7-3; 9 nucleotides match TRBD1. The germline CDR1 and CDR2 sequences are SGHTA and FQGTGA. The CDR3 loop spans 15 amino acids. V shed 3 bases and J 9 bases; nucleotides not matched to a gene: 9. The CDR3 DNA follows: TGTGCCAGCAGCTTTACCGGGACAGGGCGCGGTGAGCAGTTCTTC. It is translated as CASSFTGTGRGEQFF.

The V gene is TRBV7-2, the J gene TRBJ1-2; TRBD1 might be the D (5 bases). This CDR3 region has 15 residues. Germline V gene lookup returns CDR1 SGHTA and CDR2 FQGNSA. V was cut by 5 bases and J by 6 bases, with 19 bases left in between. This CDR3 reads CASSILSGGSDGYTF. Here the CDR3 DNA reads TGTGCCAGCAGCATACTTAGCGGGGGTTCGGATGGCTACACCTTC.

This chain links TRBV9 with TRBJ2-3, with D possibly TRBD1 on 5 matching bases. CDR1 SGDLS and CDR2 YYNGEE come from the germline V gene. V shed 6 bases and J shed 8 bases, with 22 bases lying between them. CDR3 length equals 15 residues. CDR3 coding DNA: TGTGCCAGCAACGGCTACGCCAGGGCAACCGGTACGCAGTATTTT. It codes for CASNGYARATGTQYF.

V gene TRBV5-1 combines with J gene TRBJ1-2; TRBD1 aligns across 9 bases. Germline V gene data show CDR1 as SGHRS and CDR2 as YFSETQ. V shed 4 bases and J 4 bases; nucleotides not matched to a gene: 8. The CDR3 loop spans 15 amino acids. The CDR3 DNA sequence: TGCGCCAGCAGCGAATGGACAGGGGATACCTATGGCTACACCTTC. Translation: CASSEWTGDTYGYTF.

Comments on this clone: The junction departs from the called germline gene at one end, perhaps through a read error. Within the sample, other DNA sequences also encode this same CDR3. The chain combines TRBV5-1 with TRBJ1-6; TRBD1 agrees at 10 bases. Germline CDR1 reads SGHRS; CDR2 reads YFSETQ. The CDR3 is made up of 17 amino acids. As DNA, the CDR3 is TGCGCCAGCAGCGGCCGGGACAGGGGTGGGGATAATTCCCCCCTCCACTTT. Translated, it gives CASSGRDRGGDNSPLHF.